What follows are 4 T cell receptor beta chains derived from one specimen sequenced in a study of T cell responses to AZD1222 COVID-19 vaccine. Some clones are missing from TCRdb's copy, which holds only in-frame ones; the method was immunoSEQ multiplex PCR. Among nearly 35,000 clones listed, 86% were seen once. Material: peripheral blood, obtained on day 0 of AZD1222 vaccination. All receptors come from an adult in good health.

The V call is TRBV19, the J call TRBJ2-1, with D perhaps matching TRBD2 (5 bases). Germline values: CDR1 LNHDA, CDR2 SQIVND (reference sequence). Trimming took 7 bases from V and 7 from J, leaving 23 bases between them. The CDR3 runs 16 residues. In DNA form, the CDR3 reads TGTGCCAGTATGCGTGGACGGCCACTAGATCTGAATGAGCAGTTCTTC. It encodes CASMRGRPLDLNEQFF.

The CDR3 DNA sequence: TGTGCCAGCAGCTTCCTGGGCGGAGATACGCAGTATTTT. Encoded protein: CASSFLGGDTQYF. The rearrangement uses TRBV7-9 and TRBJ2-3; the D is unclear. The CDR3 consists of 13 residues. V was cut by 3 bases and J by 5 bases, with 9 bases left in between. The germline V gene encodes CDR1 SEHNR and CDR2 FQNEAQ (reference sequence).

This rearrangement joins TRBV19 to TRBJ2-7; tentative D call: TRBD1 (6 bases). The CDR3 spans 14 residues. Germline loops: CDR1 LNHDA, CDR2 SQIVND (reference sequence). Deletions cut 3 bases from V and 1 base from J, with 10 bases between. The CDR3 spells CASSMWQGSYEQYF. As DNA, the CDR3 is TGTGCCAGTAGTATGTGGCAGGGGTCCTACGAGCAGTACTTC. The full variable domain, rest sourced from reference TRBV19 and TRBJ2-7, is DGGITQSPKYLFRKEGQNVTLSCEQNLNHDAMYWYRQDPGQGLRLIYYSQIVNDFQKGDIAEGYSVSREKKESFPLTVTSAQKNPTAFYLCASSMWQGSYEQYFGPGTRLTVT.

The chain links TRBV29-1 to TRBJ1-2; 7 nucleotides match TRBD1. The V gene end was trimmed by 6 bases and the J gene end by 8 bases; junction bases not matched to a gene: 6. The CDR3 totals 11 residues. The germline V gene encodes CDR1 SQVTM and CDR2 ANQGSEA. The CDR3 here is CSVHRGGGYTF. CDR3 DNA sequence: TGCAGCGTCCACAGAGGGGGCGGCTACACCTTC.